These 9 T cell receptor beta chains were all obtained from the same sample, sequenced in a study of T-cell reconstitution after alpha-beta-depleted transplantation in children. During its preparation, the TCRbeta library received unique molecular identifiers. Each CDR3 protein is one row after TCRdb ran MiXCR on the PCR reads. This table has 300,000 to 400,000 distinct CDR3 sequences, 15% to 20% appearing once. Sequencing was performed on PBMCs, mostly from graft donor cells, taken 360 days after TCRalphabeta/CD19-depleted stem cell transplant. Source of these receptors: a male patient under 10 years old who had a stem cell transplant for acute lymphoblastic leukemia, so the T cells may come from the graft donor.

In its sample, this clonotype was seen a few times. The chain joins TRBV6-1 to TRBJ2-7; 9 nucleotides align to TRBD1. CDR1 and CDR2 (germline): MNHNS, SASEGT. Trimming took 6 bases from V and 5 from J; bases not matched to a gene: 11. This CDR3 contains 15 residues. CDR3 protein: CASRSHRDRVHEQYF. The CDR3 DNA reads as TGTGCCAGCAGATCACACCGGGACAGGGTACACGAGCAGTACTTC.

V is TRBV29-1 and J is TRBJ2-3; TRBD2 matches at 7 bases. The length of the CDR3 is 14 residues. The germline CDR1 and CDR2 sequences are SQVTM and ANQGSEA. Trimming cost V 6 bases and J 2 bases; bases outside gene matches: 8. DNA of the CDR3: TGCAGCGTGGCGTGGGGGGGGACCACAGATACGCAGTATTTT. This codes for CSVAWGGTTDTQYF.

This chain links TRBV4-2 with TRBJ1-3; D call uncertain. V was pared by 0 bases and J by 4 bases, with 7 bases between. Germline V lookup: CDR1 LGHNA, CDR2 YNFKEQ. The CDR3 consists of 14 residues. The CDR3 region has the DNA TGTGCCAGCAGCCAAGATTGGTGGGGAAACACCATATATTTT. This encodes CASSQDWWGNTIYF.

This clonotype was counted a few times. The gene calls are TRBV5-1 and TRBJ2-2, with 7 bases fitting TRBD1. The CDR3 extends over 16 amino acids. V dropped 0 bases and J dropped 4; count of bases not matched to a gene: 6. The germline V gene encodes CDR1 SGHRS and CDR2 YFSETQ. The CDR3 DNA reads as TGCGCCAGCAGCTTGGATAGGGGGCTAGGCACCGGGGAGCTGTTTTTT. Residues: CASSLDRGLGTGELFF.

Only a few counts were recorded for this clonotype. The chain carries TRBV28 and TRBJ1-6, with D possibly matching TRBD1 (6 bases). Germline V gene data show CDR1 as MDHEN and CDR2 as SYDVKM. The V end was cut by 5 bases, the J end by 7 bases, with 15 bases between. The CDR3 runs 15 residues. DNA of the CDR3: TGTGCCAGCAGTCTTTCGGGGGCCCGAAATTCACCCCTCCACTTT. It codes for CASSLSGARNSPLHF. Variable domain in full (rest from reference TRBV28 and TRBJ1-6): DVKVTQSSRYLVKRTGEKVFLECVQDMDHENMFWYRQDPGLGLRLIYFSYDVKMKEKGDIPEGYSVSREKKERFSLILESASTNQTSMYLCASSLSGARNSPLHFGNGTRLTVT.

The gene calls are TRBV19 and TRBJ2-1, with D tentatively TRBD1 or TRBD2 (5 bases each). V dropped 10 bases and J dropped 5 bases, with 15 bases sitting between them. From germline, CDR1 is LNHDA and CDR2 SQIVND (reference sequence). The CDR3 runs 13 residues. The CDR3 nucleotides read TGTGCCACCTGGGGACGGTCCAACAATGAGCAGTTCTTC. This sequence encodes CATWGRSNNEQFF.

The chain is built from TRBV25-1 and TRBJ2-3; 7 nucleotides match TRBD1. V lost 1 base and J lost 5; bases outside the gene matches: 3. The CDR3 runs 14 residues. CDR1 and CDR2 (germline): MGHDK, SYGVNS. This CDR3 is CASSEWGQKDTQYF. For the CDR3, the DNA is TGTGCCAGCAGTGAATGGGGACAGAAAGATACGCAGTATTTT. The entire variable domain, with the rest obtained from reference TRBV25-1 and TRBJ2-3, is as follows: EADIYQTPRYLVIGTGKKITLECSQTMGHDKMYWYQQDPGMELHLIHYSYGVNSTEKGDLSSESTVSRIRTEHFPLTLESARPSHTSQYLCASSEWGQKDTQYFGPGTRLTVL.

In its sample, this clonotype was seen a few times. J is TRBJ1-1 and V is TRBV6-1; a weak D match, TRBD1 (6 bases). Germline assignment: CDR1 MNHNS and CDR2 SASEGT. V shed 6 bases and J shed 4 bases, with 12 bases lying between them. CDR3 length equals 13 residues. The CDR3 is CASRIPRGTEAFF. CDR3 bases: TGTGCCAGCAGAATCCCCAGGGGCACTGAAGCTTTCTTT.

The table lists this clonotype with a few counts. The chain recombines TRBV11-1 with TRBJ1-1, with TRBD1 as a possible D gene (6 bases). The ends were cut back, 5 bases at V and 0 bases at J, with 22 bases in the middle. The CDR3 consists of 18 residues. Germline V gene sequence: CDR1 SGHAT, CDR2 FQDESV (reference sequence). CDR3: CASSPTGSVVLMNTEAFF. CDR3 sequence (DNA): TGTGCCAGCAGCCCCACAGGGTCGGTCGTCCTTATGAACACTGAAGCTTTCTTT.